This T cell receptor (beta chain) was documented in a study of radiotherapy plus CTLA-4 blockade in lung cancer. Looking at the study overall: Disease control was seen in about 34% of patients, objective responses in 18%. General study findings and limits: Response was reportedly best predicted by early blood T cell clone dynamics, with interferon-beta.

This CDR3 has 13 amino acids. The V gene's germline CDR1 is SGHDT and CDR2 YYEEEE. The V end lost 7 bases, the J end lost 0 bases, and 8 bases lay between the germline ends. Assay used: immunoSEQ multiplex PCR; TCRdb lists only in-frame clones, some missing. Of more than 100,000 clones listed, just under 90% were seen once; the top ten hold approximately 7.2%. With regard to this clone: The antigen remains unidentified.

The chain joins TRBV5-6 to TRBJ1-3; D is unresolved. This TCR was sampled from a human donor with non-small cell lung cancer that progressed on radiotherapy plus ipilimumab. The specimen was peripheral blood, collected from a patient treated with radiotherapy plus ipilimumab. The CDR3 is CASGTISGNTIYF. CDR3 coding DNA: TGTGCCAGCGGTACAATCTCTGGAAACACCATATATTTT.